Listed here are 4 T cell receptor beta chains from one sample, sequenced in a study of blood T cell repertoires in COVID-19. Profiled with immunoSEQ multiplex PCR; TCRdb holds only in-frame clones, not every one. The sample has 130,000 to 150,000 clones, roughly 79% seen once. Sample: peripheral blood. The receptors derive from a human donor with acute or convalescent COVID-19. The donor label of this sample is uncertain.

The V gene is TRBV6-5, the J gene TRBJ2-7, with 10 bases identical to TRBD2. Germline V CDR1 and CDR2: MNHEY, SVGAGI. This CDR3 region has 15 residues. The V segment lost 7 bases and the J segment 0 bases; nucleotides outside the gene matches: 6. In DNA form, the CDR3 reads TGTGCCAGCACCCCAGCGGGGGGGAGCTCCTACGAGCAGTACTTC. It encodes CASTPAGGSSYEQYF.

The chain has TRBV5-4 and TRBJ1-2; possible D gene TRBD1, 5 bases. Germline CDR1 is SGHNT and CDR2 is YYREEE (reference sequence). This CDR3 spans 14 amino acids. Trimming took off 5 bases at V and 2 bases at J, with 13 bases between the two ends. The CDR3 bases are TGTGCCAGCAGTCCCTGGGACTGGAACTATGGCTACACCTTC. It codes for CASSPWDWNYGYTF.

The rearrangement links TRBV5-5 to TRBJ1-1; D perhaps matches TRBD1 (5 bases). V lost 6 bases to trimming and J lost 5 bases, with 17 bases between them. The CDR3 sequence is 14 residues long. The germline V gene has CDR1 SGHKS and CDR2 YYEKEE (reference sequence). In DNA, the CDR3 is TGTGCCAGCATCAGAGGCCCAGGGTCGACTGAAGCTTTCTTT. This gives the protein CASIRGPGSTEAFF.

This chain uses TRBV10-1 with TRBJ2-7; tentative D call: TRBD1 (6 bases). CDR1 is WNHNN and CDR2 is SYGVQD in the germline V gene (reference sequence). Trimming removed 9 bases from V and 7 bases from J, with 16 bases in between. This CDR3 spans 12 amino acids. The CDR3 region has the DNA TGCGCCAGGGACGGACAGATAAGGGAGCAGTACTTC. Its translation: CARDGQIREQYF.